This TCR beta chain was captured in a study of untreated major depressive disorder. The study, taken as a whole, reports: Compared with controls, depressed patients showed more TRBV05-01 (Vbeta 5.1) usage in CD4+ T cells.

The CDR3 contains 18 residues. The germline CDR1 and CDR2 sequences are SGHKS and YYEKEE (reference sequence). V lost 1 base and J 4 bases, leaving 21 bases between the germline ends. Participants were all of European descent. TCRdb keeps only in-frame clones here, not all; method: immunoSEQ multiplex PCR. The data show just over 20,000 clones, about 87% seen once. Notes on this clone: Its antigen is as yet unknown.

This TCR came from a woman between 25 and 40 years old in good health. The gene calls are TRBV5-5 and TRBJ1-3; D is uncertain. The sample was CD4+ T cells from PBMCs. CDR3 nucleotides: TGTGCCAGCAGCTTGTCTATCATCGGGCAAGTCTCCGGAAACACCATATATTTT. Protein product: CASSLSIIGQVSGNTIYF.